This T cell receptor beta chain was documented in a study of blood T cells in healthy people across ages. This CDR3 is 16 amino acids long. The germline CDR1 and CDR2 sequences are MNHEY and SMNVEV (reference sequence). V gave up 4 bases and J gave up 0 bases, with 13 bases separating them. For the second PCR, which ran for roughly 7 to 11 cycles, a sample-barcoded 5' primer and a J-beta primer mix were used. TCRdb fed the 5' RACE reads into MiXCR, producing one record per CDR3 protein. The sample holds approximately 1.5 million distinct CDR3 sequences, 40% to 45% seen once. The receptor was derived from a woman under 30 in good health. Input material: blood. This chain uses TRBV27 with TRBJ2-1; D is undetermined. CDR3 sequence (DNA): TGTGCCAGCAGTTCCACAGACATTTCCTCCTACAATGAGCAGTTCTTC. Its translation is CASSSTDISSYNEQFF.